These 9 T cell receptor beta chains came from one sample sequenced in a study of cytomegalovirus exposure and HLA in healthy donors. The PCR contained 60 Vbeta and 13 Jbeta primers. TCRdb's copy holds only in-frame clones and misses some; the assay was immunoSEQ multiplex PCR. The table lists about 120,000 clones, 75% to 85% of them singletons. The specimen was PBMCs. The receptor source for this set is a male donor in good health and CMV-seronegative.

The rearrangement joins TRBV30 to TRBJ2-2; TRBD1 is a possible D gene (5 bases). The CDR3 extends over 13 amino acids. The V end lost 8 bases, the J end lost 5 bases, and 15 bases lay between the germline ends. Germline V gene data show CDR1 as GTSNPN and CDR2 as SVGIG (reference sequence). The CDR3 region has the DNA TGTGCCCGGGCCGAGACAGAAACCGGGGAGCTGTTTTTT. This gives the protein CARAETETGELFF.

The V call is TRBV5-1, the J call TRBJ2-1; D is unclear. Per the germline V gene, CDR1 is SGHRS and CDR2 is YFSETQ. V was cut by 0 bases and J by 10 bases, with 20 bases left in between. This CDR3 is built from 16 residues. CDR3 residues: CASSLAAGMGPIEQFF. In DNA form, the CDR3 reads TGCGCCAGCAGCTTGGCCGCAGGTATGGGCCCCATCGAGCAGTTCTTC.

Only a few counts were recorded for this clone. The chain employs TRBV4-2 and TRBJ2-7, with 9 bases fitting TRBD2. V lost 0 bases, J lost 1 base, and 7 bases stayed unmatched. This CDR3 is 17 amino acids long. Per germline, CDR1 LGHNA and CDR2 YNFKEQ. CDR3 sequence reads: CASSQDESGGPSYEQYF. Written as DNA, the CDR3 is TGTGCCAGCAGCCAAGATGAGAGCGGGGGGCCGTCCTACGAGCAGTACTTC.

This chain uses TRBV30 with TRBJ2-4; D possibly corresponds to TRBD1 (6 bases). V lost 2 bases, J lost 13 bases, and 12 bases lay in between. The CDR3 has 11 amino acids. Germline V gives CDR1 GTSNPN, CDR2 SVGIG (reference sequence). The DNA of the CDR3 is TGTGCCTGGAGTCCCGGGACACCGCAGTACTTC. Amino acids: CAWSPGTPQYF.

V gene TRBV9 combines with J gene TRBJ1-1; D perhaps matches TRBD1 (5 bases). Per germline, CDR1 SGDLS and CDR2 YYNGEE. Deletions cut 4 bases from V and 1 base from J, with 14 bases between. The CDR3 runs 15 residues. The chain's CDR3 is CASSPRTRKNTEAFF. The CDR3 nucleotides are TGTGCCAGCAGCCCGAGGACAAGAAAGAACACTGAAGCTTTCTTT.

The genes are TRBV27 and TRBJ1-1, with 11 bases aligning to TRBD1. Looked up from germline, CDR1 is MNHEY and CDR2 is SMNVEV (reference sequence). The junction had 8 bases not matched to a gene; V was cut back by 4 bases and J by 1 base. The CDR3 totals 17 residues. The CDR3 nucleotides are TGTGCCAGCAGTTCTTGGACAGGGGGCTTTAAGAACACTGAAGCTTTCTTT. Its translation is CASSSWTGGFKNTEAFF.

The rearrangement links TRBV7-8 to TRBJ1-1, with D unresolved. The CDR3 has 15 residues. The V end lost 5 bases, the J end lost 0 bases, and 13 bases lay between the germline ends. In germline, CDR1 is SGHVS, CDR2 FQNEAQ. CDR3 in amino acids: CASSTEGGMNTEAFF. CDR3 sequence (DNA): TGTGCCAGCAGCACGGAGGGAGGAATGAACACTGAAGCTTTCTTT.

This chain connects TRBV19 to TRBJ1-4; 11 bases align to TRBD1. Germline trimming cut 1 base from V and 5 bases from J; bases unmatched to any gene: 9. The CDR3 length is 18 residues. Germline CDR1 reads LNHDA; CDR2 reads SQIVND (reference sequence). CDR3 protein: CASSIAGQGAAGNEKLFF. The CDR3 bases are TGTGCCAGTAGTATAGCCGGACAGGGGGCCGCCGGAAATGAAAAACTGTTTTTT.

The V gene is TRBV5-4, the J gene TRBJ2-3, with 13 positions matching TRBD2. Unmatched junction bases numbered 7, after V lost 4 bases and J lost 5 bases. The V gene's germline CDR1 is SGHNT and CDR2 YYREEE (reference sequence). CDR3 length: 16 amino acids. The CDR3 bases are TGTGCCAGCAGCCCGGGGACTAGCGGGGTACGAGATACGCAGTATTTT. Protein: CASSPGTSGVRDTQYF.